One TCR beta chain is described in this entry. Compared with the rest of its sample, this clonotype is medium-sized (0.01 to 0.1%). Its antigen is currently not known. No qualities accompany the bases; no much larger clone lies one base away. The data were obtained in a study of CD8 T cells in ankylosing spondylitis (dated by TCRdb to about 2017). At the level of the whole study: The study profiled T cell receptor beta repertoires in healthy donors and ankylosing spondylitis patients to find disease-linked TCR variants. The full study cohort comprised 20 to 30 ankylosing spondylitis patients and 110 or so healthy donors. Peripheral blood samples were taken, and synovial fluid was additionally collected from ankylosing spondylitis patients.

Sequencer: Illumina HiSeq 2500. TCR beta libraries were prepared by quantitative 5'-RACE with molecular barcodes. Processing in the source paper ran as follows. A new computational method, built on a probabilistic model of VDJ rearrangement, was used to identify disease-linked TCR variants. Clones were called with MiXCR by TCRdb after fastp trimmed the public reads at Q25, and only in-frame beta chains were retained. A single entry per CDR3 protein holds the most common genes and DNA from its merged rows. The V and J calls shown here were made by TCRdb, not taken from the authors' results. The sample has tens of thousands of distinct CDR3 sequences on record, just under 4% of them singletons. The ten largest clones capture around 3.6% of the sample. Here is what the overall study found, with its caveats: Significant enrichment of the disease-linked clones was reported in matched synovial fluid samples from ankylosing spondylitis patients. Some motif variants were previously reported in synovial fluid and blood of reactive arthritis patients, suggesting common disease-initiation mechanisms. The disease-linked clones had a CD8+ phenotype and were found at relatively low frequencies in peripheral blood. A TCR beta motif made up of several highly homologous amino acid variants appeared to be characteristic of blood from ankylosing spondylitis patients.

Counted from cysteine to phenylalanine, this CDR3 has 14 amino acids. Left in the record is the CDR3 DNA by itself, 42 bases read in frame from the first base. The V and J ends are trimmed by 4 bases and 0 bases, leaving 10 bases between them. According to the germline V gene, CDR1 reads SGDLS and CDR2 reads YYNGEE. The V gene is TRBV9 and the J gene is TRBJ1-1; no D gene call is confident. The sample consisted of blood, either unsorted or a sorted T cell fraction (not recorded which). The sequence came from a female donor with ankylosing spondylitis or in good health (not recorded which). The CDR3 corresponds to CASSLLTMNTEAFF. Read as DNA, the sequence is TGTGCCAGCAGCCTACTGACCATGAACACTGAAGCTTTCTTT.